This T cell receptor beta chain emerged from a study of CD8 T cells in ankylosing spondylitis. Whole-study results and caveats: Both synovial fluid and blood in reactive arthritis had previously been reported to carry some motif variants. The authors reported significant enrichment of disease-linked clones in matched ankylosing spondylitis synovial fluid.

Quantitative 5'-RACE was performed with molecular barcodes, and it yielded the TCR beta libraries. MiXCR, run by TCRdb on the 5' RACE reads, gives a single entry per CDR3 protein. Here the sample spans 250,000 to 400,000 distinct CDR3 sequences, under 14% being singletons. The germline CDR1 and CDR2 sequences are SNHLY and FYNNEI. This CDR3 has 14 residues. Trimming removed 4 bases from V and 4 bases from J; junction bases left unmatched: 5. Note on this clonotype: Its antigen remains unidentified.

The sequencing sample was made of blood, either unsorted or a sorted T cell fraction (not recorded which). The chain links TRBV2 to TRBJ2-3; 7 positions match TRBD1. This receptor was obtained from a female donor with ankylosing spondylitis or in good health (not recorded which). The CDR3 nucleotides are TGTGCCAGCAGTGTTAACAGGGGACCAGATACGCAGTATTTT. It encodes CASSVNRGPDTQYF.